This passage covers 8 T cell receptor beta chains from one sample sequenced in a study of T cell responses to AZD1222 COVID-19 vaccine. Assay used: immunoSEQ multiplex PCR; TCRdb lists only in-frame clones, some missing. Counted here are about 200,000 clones, around 93% occurring once; the ten biggest clones make up 0.95% to 1.1%. Here the sequenced sample was peripheral blood, taken on day 0 of MenACWY control vaccination. The receptors derive from an adult in good health.

The DNA of the CDR3 is TGTGCCAGCAGTTTTTATGGTTCAAGATCACCCCTCCACTTT. This translates into CASSFYGSRSPLHF. The V call is TRBV27, the J call TRBJ1-6; D ambiguous. This CDR3 is built from 14 residues. V shed 3 bases and J shed 10 bases, with 13 bases lying between them. CDR1 MNHEY and CDR2 SMNVEV come from the germline V gene (reference sequence).

This clone was found once. The CDR3 DNA is TGTGCCAGCAGCTTAACACGGGCGGGGAACACTGAAGCTTTCTTT. It yields the protein CASSLTRAGNTEAFF. This chain links TRBV7-2 with TRBJ1-1; D is unresolved. The V gene lost 2 bases and the J gene lost 1 base, with 11 bases spanning the gap. Germline CDR1 and CDR2: SGHTA and FQGNSA. The CDR3 totals 15 residues. The full variable domain, completed using reference TRBV7-2 and TRBJ1-1, is GAGVSQSPSNKVTEKGKDVELRCDPISGHTALYWYRQSLGQGLEFLIYFQGNSAPDKSGLPSDRFSAERTGGSVSTLTIQRTQQEDSAVYLCASSLTRAGNTEAFFGQGTRLTVV.

The CDR3, as DNA: TGTGCCAGCAGAGAACAGGGGTGGGCTGAAGCTTTCTTT. Amino acids: CASREQGWAEAFF. The chain has TRBV12-3 or TRBV12-4 and TRBJ1-1; 7 nucleotides line up with TRBD1. Trimming took 6 bases from V and 6 from J; bases not matched to a gene: 7. The CDR3 consists of 13 residues.

The chain carries TRBV27 and TRBJ1-2, with D perhaps matching TRBD1 (6 bases). With 0 bases removed from V and 4 bases from J, the gap between germline ends came to 9 bases. The CDR3 consists of 14 residues. Germline V CDR1 and CDR2: MNHEY, SMNVEV (reference sequence). CDR3 DNA sequence: TGTGCCAGCAGTTTATCGAGGGGGGGCTATGGCTACACCTTC. Translation: CASSLSRGGYGYTF.

The genes are TRBV3-1 (or the pseudogene TRBV3-2) and TRBJ1-5; 8 bases are a match to TRBD1. CDR1 is LGHDT, CDR2 YNNKEL, per germline (reference sequence). The CDR3 runs 15 residues. J lost 4 bases, V lost 4 bases, and 6 bases had no gene match. CDR3 in amino acids: CASSLGQGRNQPQHF. Here the CDR3 DNA reads TGTGCCAGCAGCCTTGGACAGGGCAGGAATCAGCCCCAGCATTTT.

This sequence joins TRBV30 and TRBJ1-5, with a tentative D call TRBD1 (5 bases). Trimming took 0 bases from V and 0 from J, leaving 21 bases between them. In germline, CDR1 is GTSNPN, CDR2 SVGIG (reference sequence). The CDR3 sequence is 19 residues long. In nucleotides, the CDR3 is TGTGCCTGGAGTGTACTAAGACAGCCAACCCGATATAGCAATCAGCCCCAGCATTTT. Its translation: CAWSVLRQPTRYSNQPQHF. Full variable domain (remainder filled in from reference TRBV30 and TRBJ1-5): SQTIHQWPATLVQPVGSPLSLECTVEGTSNPNLYWYRQAAGRGLQLLFYSVGIGQISSEVPQNLSASRPQDRQFILSSKKLLLSDSGFYLCAWSVLRQPTRYSNQPQHFGDGTRLSIL.

The chain is built from TRBV5-5 and TRBJ1-4; D not resolved. The CDR3 totals 15 residues. Trimming left V 0 bases short and J 14 bases short, with 20 bases between. Germline-derived CDR1 and CDR2 are SGHKS and YYEKEE (reference sequence). The chain's CDR3 is CASSLDPGENVGLFF. CDR3 bases: TGTGCCAGCAGCTTGGATCCAGGTGAAAATGTCGGGCTGTTTTTT.

The chain links TRBV11-2 to TRBJ1-3; D may be TRBD1 (5 bases). There are 15 residues in the CDR3. Germline-derived CDR1 and CDR2 are SGHAT and FQNNGV. Trimming left V 6 bases short and J 0 bases short, with 12 bases between. In DNA form, the CDR3 reads TGTGCCAGCAGGGGAGACAGCTACTCTGGAAACACCATATATTTT. Amino acids: CASRGDSYSGNTIYF.